This TCR beta chain was sequenced during a study of preoperative IRX-2 immunotherapy in early breast cancer. As for treatment: preoperative locoregional IRX-2 cytokine immunotherapy. CDR1 SGHNT and CDR2 YENEEA come from the germline V gene. V trimming: 1 base; J trimming: 0 bases; junction bases outside the gene matches: 7. There are 17 residues in the CDR3. Some clones are missing from TCRdb's copy, which holds only in-frame ones; the method was immunoSEQ multiplex PCR. The table lists about 1,200 clones, 60% to 80% of them singletons. This sample comprised tumor tissue, obtained after IRX-2 immunotherapy. This chain connects TRBV11-3 to TRBJ2-7; TRBD2 matches 9 bases. The origin of this receptor is a human donor with breast cancer. As DNA, the CDR3 is TGTGCCAGCAGCTTAGGGCTAGCGGGGAGGGTCTCCTACGAGCAGTACTTC. Its translation: CASSLGLAGRVSYEQYF.